These 24 T cell receptor beta chains originate from one sample sequenced in a study of long-term antiretroviral therapy in people with HIV. It was version v3.0 of the immunoSEQ assay that was run at survey level. Sequencing was performed with immunoSEQ multiplex PCR; in TCRdb, only in-frame clones are kept and a portion is missing. This sample has 30,000 to 35,000 clones, with 65% to 85% found just once. Source: unsorted PBMCs, taken 3 years after starting antiretroviral therapy. Source of these receptors: a man aged 50 to 59 with HIV.

This chain links TRBV5-4 with TRBJ1-1; D is unclear. Germline CDR1 reads SGHNT; CDR2 reads YYREEE (reference sequence). Between the trimmed V and J ends, which lost 6 bases and 0 bases, there was a span of 6 bases. The CDR3 length is 12 residues. CDR3 DNA: TGTGCCAGCAAGCAGCTGAACACTGAAGCTTTCTTT. Translated: CASKQLNTEAFF.

This clone was detected once. This sequence joins TRBV19 and TRBJ2-3, with 9 bases lining up with TRBD1. With V trimmed by 10 bases and J by 1 base, 12 bases remained unmatched. Germline V gives CDR1 LNHDA, CDR2 SQIVND (reference sequence). The CDR3 length is 16 residues. The CDR3 reads CATTDRGRPGTDTQYF. The CDR3 nucleotides read TGTGCCACAACGGACAGGGGCCGCCCGGGCACAGATACGCAGTATTTT.

The V call is TRBV7-8, the J call TRBJ2-7, with TRBD2 identical over 7 bases. The ends lost 5 bases at V and 6 bases at J; junction bases unmatched: 13. The CDR3 runs to 15 residues. The V gene's germline CDR1 is SGHVS and CDR2 FQNEAQ. The DNA of the CDR3 is TGTGCCAGCAGCGCCGGGGAGGGAAGGATGGTCGAGCAGTACTTC. This encodes CASSAGEGRMVEQYF.

The chain recombines TRBV2 with TRBJ2-7; 14 bases fit TRBD2. This CDR3 has 15 residues. The germline V gene encodes CDR1 SNHLY and CDR2 FYNNEI. The V gene end was trimmed by 3 bases and the J gene end by 4 bases; junction bases not matched to a gene: 2. The CDR3 nucleotides read TGTGCCAGCAGTGAGGGACTAGCGGGAGTGTACGAGCAGTACTTC. Protein product: CASSEGLAGVYEQYF.

The CDR3 DNA is TGCGCCAGCAGCGGGACAGGGACTAATGAAAAACTGTTTTTT. It specifies CASSGTGTNEKLFF. The gene calls are TRBV5-1 and TRBJ1-4; 9 bases map to TRBD1. J was trimmed by 2 bases and V by 4 bases; bases with no gene match: 0. Germline assignment: CDR1 SGHRS and CDR2 YFSETQ. The CDR3 covers 14 residues.

This clone appeared a few times. This chain links TRBV27 with TRBJ1-2, with D possibly matching TRBD1 (5 bases). There are 12 residues in the CDR3. Trimming pared 7 bases from V and 5 bases from J, leaving 11 bases between. Germline CDR1 reads MNHEY; CDR2 reads SMNVEV (reference sequence). In DNA form, the CDR3 reads TGTGCCAGCAAAACCGGGGGGTATGGCTACACCTTC. Its translation is CASKTGGYGYTF.

This chain joins TRBV18 and TRBJ1-6; 10 bases match TRBD1. The CDR3 has 13 amino acids. The ends lost 8 bases at V and 7 bases at J; junction bases unmatched: 2. Germline CDR1 and CDR2: KGHSH and LQKENI. The DNA for the CDR3 is TGTGCCAGCACGGACAGGGGGAATTCACCCCTCCACTTT. Translated: CASTDRGNSPLHF. The entire variable domain, with the rest obtained from reference TRBV18 and TRBJ1-6, is as follows: NAGVMQNPRHLVRRRGQEARLRCSPMKGHSHVYWYRQLPEEGLKFMVYLQKENIIDESGMPKERFSAEFPKEGPSILRIQQVVRGDSAAYFCASTDRGNSPLHFGNGTRLTVT.

This chain links TRBV9 with TRBJ2-7; D tentatively reads TRBD1 or TRBD2 (5 bases each). This CDR3 has 14 residues. Trimming pared 0 bases from V and 2 bases from J, leaving 9 bases between. Per germline, CDR1 SGDLS and CDR2 YYNGEE. For the CDR3, the DNA is TGTGCCAGCAGCGTAGAGGGACGAGCCTACGAGCAGTACTTC. It encodes CASSVEGRAYEQYF.

This clone was counted once. The rearrangement uses TRBV28 and TRBJ2-1, with 9 bases identical to TRBD1. Unmatched junction bases numbered 7, after V lost 6 bases and J lost 4 bases. Looked up from germline, CDR1 is MDHEN and CDR2 is SYDVKM. The CDR3 is made up of 15 amino acids. The CDR3 DNA sequence: TGTGCCAGCAGGACACAGGGGGCGGGGTACAATGAGCAGTTCTTC. The encoded protein is CASRTQGAGYNEQFF.

V is TRBV9 and J is TRBJ2-5; tentative D call: TRBD2 (5 bases). The CDR3 is made up of 12 amino acids. Trimming removed 0 bases at V and 7 bases at J, with 7 bases between. Germline V gene data show CDR1 as SGDLS and CDR2 as YYNGEE. The CDR3, as DNA: TGTGCCAGCAGCGTAGACGGAGGGACCCAGTACTTC. Its protein is CASSVDGGTQYF.

This clone was recorded a few times. This chain links TRBV28 with TRBJ1-5, with a weak D call TRBD1 (5 bases). CDR1 and CDR2 from the germline V gene are MDHEN and SYDVKM. CDR3 length: 15 amino acids. V lost 4 bases, J lost 2 bases, and 12 bases lay in between. In DNA form, the CDR3 reads TGTGCCAGCAGTTCCGAGGGAGGGGGCAATCAGCCCCAGCATTTT. Its protein product is CASSSEGGGNQPQHF.

The chain carries TRBV28 and TRBJ2-7, with 13 bases lining up with TRBD2. Germline loops: CDR1 MDHEN, CDR2 SYDVKM. The V gene end was trimmed by 3 bases and the J gene end by 2 bases; junction bases not matched to a gene: 7. CDR3 size: 17 residues. CDR3 nucleotides: TGTGCCAGCAGTTTCGGTCCACTAGCGGGAGGGACCTACGAGCAGTACTTC. Residues: CASSFGPLAGGTYEQYF.

This chain joins TRBV7-7 and TRBJ2-1; possible D gene TRBD2, 5 bases. Trimming shortened V by 0 bases and J by 6 bases, and 9 bases separated the two germline ends. Germline V CDR1 and CDR2: SSHAT, FNYEAQ (reference sequence). The CDR3 spans 14 residues. This chain's CDR3 is CASSLAGLLNEQFF. CDR3 bases: TGTGCCAGCAGCTTAGCCGGACTGCTCAATGAGCAGTTCTTC.

This clone was observed a few times. V and J are TRBV18 and TRBJ1-5; a possible D gene is TRBD1 (5 bases). CDR1 KGHSH and CDR2 LQKENI come from the germline V gene. The CDR3 is 16 residues long. V dropped 3 bases and J dropped 1 base, with 13 bases sitting between them. CDR3 amino acids: CASSPFTTVSNQPQHF. CDR3 DNA: TGTGCCAGCTCACCTTTTACGACAGTCAGCAATCAGCCCCAGCATTTT.

This chain links TRBV18 with TRBJ2-5; either TRBD1 or TRBD2 may fit D (5 bases each). Germline V gene lookup returns CDR1 KGHSH and CDR2 LQKENI. Trimming removed 5 bases at V and 5 bases at J, with 18 bases between. This CDR3 is built from 15 residues. CDR3 loop: CASSSNPGTRETQYF. CDR3 sequence (DNA): TGTGCCAGCTCATCAAACCCAGGGACCCGGGAGACCCAGTACTTC.

The chain employs TRBV7-2 and TRBJ2-7; 15 nucleotides agree with TRBD2. The CDR3 sequence is 16 residues long. CDR1 SGHTA and CDR2 FQGNSA come from the germline V gene. V shed 3 bases, J shed 4 bases, and the junction held 4 bases outside the gene matches. The CDR3 here is CASSFEGTSGRYEQYF. For the CDR3, the DNA is TGTGCCAGCAGCTTTGAGGGGACTAGCGGGAGGTACGAGCAGTACTTC.

The chain combines TRBV4-3 with TRBJ1-3; no clear D gene. CDR3 length: 16 amino acids. With 3 bases removed from V and 4 bases from J, the gap between germline ends came to 16 bases. Germline CDR1 and CDR2: LGHNA and YSLEER. CDR3 protein: CASSQYLGSLGNTIYF. Written as DNA, the CDR3 is TGCGCCAGCAGCCAGTACCTAGGATCTTTAGGAAACACCATATATTTT.

This clone was found once. V gene TRBV27 combines with J gene TRBJ1-1, with 7 bases aligning to TRBD1. CDR3 length: 15 amino acids. V lost 5 bases, J lost 1 base, and 7 bases stayed unmatched. Per germline, CDR1 MNHEY and CDR2 SMNVEV (reference sequence). As DNA, the CDR3 is TGTGCCAGCAGTAAATCCGGGACAGCGAACACTGAAGCTTTCTTT. This gives the protein CASSKSGTANTEAFF.

The chain has TRBV19 and TRBJ1-6; the D is unclear. Germline V gene lookup returns CDR1 LNHDA and CDR2 SQIVND (reference sequence). V lost 8 bases to trimming and J lost 0 bases, with 17 bases between them. The CDR3 is made up of 17 amino acids. The CDR3 bases are TGTGCCAGTCAACCGAAACCGGATTTCTCCTATAATTCACCCCTCCACTTT. This codes for CASQPKPDFSYNSPLHF.

This chain uses TRBV14 with TRBJ2-5; possible D gene TRBD2, 6 bases. CDR1 and CDR2 from the germline V gene are SGHDN and FVKESK. The CDR3 spans 15 residues. V lost 0 bases to trimming and J lost 4 bases, with 12 bases between them. The CDR3 DNA reads as TGTGCCAGCAGCCAAGAGGAGGGATTGCGAGAGACCCAGTACTTC. Its translation is CASSQEEGLRETQYF.

This clone was detected a few times. The J gene is TRBJ2-1, the V gene TRBV11-2; D unresolved. The V end lost 1 base, the J end lost 8 bases, and 3 bases lay between the germline ends. Germline V lookup: CDR1 SGHAT, CDR2 FQNNGV. CDR3 size: 11 residues. Here the CDR3 reads CASSLVDEQFF. The CDR3 DNA sequence: TGTGCCAGCAGCTTAGTGGATGAGCAGTTCTTC.

The table lists this clone with a count of one. The chain is built from TRBV28 and TRBJ1-3; possible D gene TRBD1, 5 bases. This CDR3 region has 14 residues. Trimming removed 3 bases from V and 8 bases from J, with 14 bases in between. Germline loops: CDR1 MDHEN, CDR2 SYDVKM. The CDR3 region has the DNA TGTGCCAGCAGTTTCCCGCAGGCGGGGGACACCATATATTTT. Translating gives CASSFPQAGDTIYF.

This rearrangement joins TRBV6-6 to TRBJ1-1; possibly TRBD1 for D (5 bases). The CDR3 is 14 amino acids. The V end lost 2 bases, the J end lost 1 base, and 8 bases lay between the germline ends. Looked up from germline, CDR1 is MNHNY and CDR2 is SVGAGI (reference sequence). CDR3 sequence: CASSYLQGNTEAFF. Written as DNA, the CDR3 is TGTGCCAGCAGTTACCTCCAGGGGAACACTGAAGCTTTCTTT.

This clone was detected once. V and J are TRBV5-1 and TRBJ1-5, with TRBD1 as a possible D gene (5 bases). The V and J ends lost 1 base and 1 base respectively, with 9 bases between them. The CDR3 totals 15 residues. Germline CDR1 and CDR2: SGHRS and YFSETQ. The chain's CDR3 is CASSLSGTSNQPQHF. DNA for the CDR3: TGCGCCAGCAGCTTGTCAGGGACGAGCAATCAGCCCCAGCATTTT.